The rows below give T cell receptor beta chains drawn from one sample of a study of blood T cells in healthy people across ages. TCRdb used MiXCR to reprocess the 5' RACE reads, holding one entry per CDR3 protein. The sample lists 950,000 to 1,200,000 distinct CDR3 sequences; under 40% were seen once. The material sequenced was blood. The receptors were gathered from a man between 18 and 35 years old in good health. Each CDR3 is given with its conserved first and last residue. The D gene is left open where the match is weak. Clone size is given for some rows only: seen once, a few or many times, or a class if the clone is expanded.

V	size	J	D	length	CDR3	DNA
TRBV20-1	once	TRBJ2-7	.	12	CSATQGIYEQYF	TGCAGTGCTACACAGGGTATCTACGAGCAGTACTTC
TRBV16	.	TRBJ2-7	.	14	CASSQSVQIYEQYF	TGTGCCAGCAGCCAATCGGTGCAGATATACGAGCAGTACTTC
TRBV20-1	.	TRBJ2-3	TRBD2	14	CSASRAGERNTQYF	TGCAGTGCTAGTCGAGCGGGGGAACGTAATACGCAGTATTTT
TRBV4-3	.	TRBJ2-3	TRBD1	16	CASSSSRTGATDTQYF	TGCGCCAGCAGCTCTTCCCGGACAGGGGCCACAGATACGCAGTATTTT
TRBV27	.	TRBJ1-2	TRBD1	16	CASSQSEGRGHYGYTF	TGTGCCAGCTCCCAGAGCGAGGGCAGGGGGCATTATGGCTACACCTTC
TRBV24-1	few	TRBJ2-3	.	15	CATSDIASSTDTQYF	TGTGCCACCAGTGACATTGCTTCTAGCACAGATACGCAGTATTTT
TRBV7-6	.	TRBJ2-7	.	14	CASSPTEGRMMQYF	TGTGCCAGCAGCCCCACAGAGGGGCGGATGATGCAGTACTTC
TRBV27	.	TRBJ2-7	TRBD1	17	CASSFRLPGQGSNEQYF	TGTGCCAGCAGTTTCCGATTACCGGGACAGGGCTCAAACGAGCAGTACTTC
TRBV29-1	few	TRBJ1-2	.	13	CSVDAGADYGYTF	TGCAGCGTTGATGCGGGGGCCGACTATGGCTACACCTTC
TRBV7-9	.	TRBJ1-5	.	16	CASSLGTLSSNQPQHF	TGTGCCAGCAGCTTAGGGACACTGTCAAGCAATCAGCCCCAGCATTTT
TRBV12-3/TRBV12-4	.	TRBJ1-4	.	15	CAGRYQEGANEKLFF	TGTGCCGGCAGGTACCAGGAGGGAGCTAATGAAAAACTGTTTTTT
TRBV7-9	few	TRBJ2-3	.	15	CASSLRSGSTDTQYF	TGTGCCAGCAGCTTACGAAGCGGCAGCACAGATACGCAGTATTTT
TRBV6-6	few	TRBJ2-3	.	14	CASSYFFAEDTQYF	TGTGCCAGCAGTTACTTCTTCGCTGAGGATACGCAGTATTTT
TRBV6-2/TRBV6-3	.	TRBJ2-7	.	15	CASSRDRVRSYEQYF	TGTGCCAGCAGCAGGGACCGGGTTCGGTCATACGAGCAGTACTTC
TRBV20-1	many	TRBJ1-5	.	13	CSARTVSNQPQHF	TGCAGTGCTCGGACAGTGAGCAATCAGCCCCAGCATTTT
TRBV20-1	few	TRBJ1-6	.	13	CSAERSRGSPLHF	TGCAGTGCTGAGAGGTCCAGGGGTTCACCCCTCCACTTT
TRBV10-3	.	TRBJ1-2	.	13	CAISESEWVGYTF	TGTGCCATCAGTGAGTCGGAATGGGTAGGCTACACCTTC
TRBV25-1	.	TRBJ1-6	.	14	CASGEHLNNSPLHF	TGTGCCAGCGGAGAACACCTGAATAATTCACCCCTCCACTTT
TRBV7-3	.	TRBJ2-3	.	16	CASSLTRGASTDTQYF	TGTGCCAGCAGCTTAACCCGGGGGGCTAGCACAGATACGCAGTATTTT
TRBV4-1	.	TRBJ2-5	TRBD1	15	CASSDRDRIEETQYF	TGCGCCAGCAGCGACCGGGACAGAATTGAAGAGACCCAGTACTTC
TRBV7-8	.	TRBJ1-4	TRBD1	17	CASSIGPKQGANEKLFF	TGTGCCAGCAGCATAGGGCCCAAACAGGGGGCGAATGAAAAACTGTTTTTT
TRBV6-5	.	TRBJ2-1	TRBD1	15	CASRTGTGATNEQFF	TGTGCCAGCAGGACCGGGACAGGGGCAACCAATGAGCAGTTCTTC
TRBV18	.	TRBJ2-7	.	12	CASSPGHYEQYF	TGTGCCAGCTCACCAGGACACTACGAGCAGTACTTC
TRBV12-3/TRBV12-4	.	TRBJ1-1	.	12	CASSLVSGGAFF	TGTGCCAGCAGTTTAGTTTCCGGAGGCGCTTTCTTT
TRBV7-9	.	TRBJ2-3	.	11	CASSLQGVAYF	TGTGCCAGCAGCTTACAAGGCGTGGCGTATTTT
TRBV12-3/TRBV12-4	.	TRBJ2-5	TRBD2	16	CASSLSGDGGQETQYF	TGTGCCAGCAGTTTAAGCGGGGACGGAGGCCAAGAGACCCAGTACTTC
TRBV11-1	many	TRBJ1-2	.	13	CASSLATGNGYTF	TGTGCCAGCAGCTTAGCGACGGGGAATGGCTACACCTTC
TRBV6-5	.	TRBJ2-5	.	15	CASSYLDSLQETQYF	TGTGCCAGCAGTTACTTGGACAGCCTCCAAGAGACCCAGTACTTC
TRBV27	few	TRBJ1-4	.	14	CASSSRAKSEKLFF	TGTGCCAGCAGTTCCCGGGCTAAGAGTGAAAAACTGTTTTTT
TRBV6-5	few	TRBJ1-4	.	18	CASSYSMARDRTNEKLFF	TGTGCCAGCAGTTACTCGATGGCGAGAGATAGGACTAATGAAAAACTGTTTTTT
TRBV24-1	.	TRBJ2-5	.	16	CATSDFKGLSPETQYF	TGTGCCACCAGTGATTTTAAGGGTTTATCCCCAGAGACCCAGTACTTC
TRBV6-5	.	TRBJ2-1	.	16	CASSYSVKGSYNEQFF	TGTGCCAGCAGTTACTCGGTAAAGGGTTCCTACAATGAGCAGTTCTTC
TRBV6-5	.	TRBJ1-1	TRBD1	14	CASSLTRGYTEAFF	TGTGCCAGCAGTTTGACCAGGGGGTACACTGAAGCTTTCTTT
TRBV12-3/TRBV12-4	.	TRBJ1-3	.	14	CASSSGPSENTIYF	TGTGCCAGCAGTTCCGGGCCTTCTGAAAACACCATATATTTT
TRBV6-2/TRBV6-3	few	TRBJ2-1	TRBD2	14	CASTAGEYNNEQFF	TGTGCCAGCACAGCGGGGGAATACAACAATGAGCAGTTCTTC
TRBV5-4	.	TRBJ1-4	.	15	CASSSGQTSNEKLFF	TGTGCCAGCAGCTCAGGACAGACGTCTAATGAAAAACTGTTTTTT
TRBV6-4	once	TRBJ1-5	.	14	CASSQEGFGQPQHF	TGTGCCAGCTCCCAGGAGGGGTTTGGGCAGCCCCAGCATTTT
TRBV4-3	.	TRBJ2-1	.	13	CASSQTEQPEQFF	TGCGCCAGCAGCCAAACAGAACAGCCTGAGCAGTTCTTC
TRBV7-8	.	TRBJ2-3	TRBD2	16	CASSLASSGVTDTQYF	TGTGCCAGCAGCTTAGCTTCTAGCGGGGTCACAGATACGCAGTATTTT
TRBV20-1	.	TRBJ1-6	TRBD1	14	CSASEGADNSPPHF	TGCAGTGCTAGTGAGGGGGCTGATAATTCACCCCCCCACTTT
TRBV25-1	.	TRBJ2-1	TRBD2	15	CASNLGGVNHNEQFF	TGTGCCAGCAATCTCGGGGGGGTTAATCACAATGAGCAGTTCTTC
TRBV9	few	TRBJ2-5	.	14	CASSGGATQETQYF	TGTGCCAGCAGCGGGGGAGCTACGCAAGAGACCCAGTACTTC
TRBV10-3	.	TRBJ1-1	TRBD1	16	CAIRRDRGSTNTEAFF	TGTGCCATCAGGAGGGACAGGGGGTCCACGAACACTGAAGCTTTCTTT
TRBV4-2	few	TRBJ1-2	.	17	CASSNQPLIRNNYGYTF	TGTGCCAGCAGCAACCAACCCCTCATACGGAATAACTATGGCTACACCTTC
TRBV6-6	.	TRBJ1-4	.	17	CASSYGRQARNNEKLFF	TGTGCCAGCAGTTACGGGCGGCAGGCGCGAAATAATGAAAAACTGTTTTTT